This T cell receptor beta chain was recorded in a study of blood T cell repertoires in COVID-19. The overall study: Material from acute and convalescent COVID-19 was sourced from the United States, Italy and Spain.

Assay used: immunoSEQ multiplex PCR; TCRdb lists only in-frame clones, some missing. This sample has about 170,000 clones; over 80% occur once, and the top ten carry under 5%. This CDR3 contains 12 residues. The germline V gene encodes CDR1 KGHSH and CDR2 LQKENI. V was cut by 2 bases and J by 7 bases, with 8 bases left in between. The TCR originated in a woman aged 50 to 65 with acute or convalescent COVID-19. The chain carries TRBV18 and TRBJ1-2; TRBD1 might be the D (5 bases). The source material was peripheral blood. The CDR3 DNA reads TGTGCCAGCTCACCAAAGACAGCTGGCTACACCTTC. Residues: CASSPKTAGYTF.